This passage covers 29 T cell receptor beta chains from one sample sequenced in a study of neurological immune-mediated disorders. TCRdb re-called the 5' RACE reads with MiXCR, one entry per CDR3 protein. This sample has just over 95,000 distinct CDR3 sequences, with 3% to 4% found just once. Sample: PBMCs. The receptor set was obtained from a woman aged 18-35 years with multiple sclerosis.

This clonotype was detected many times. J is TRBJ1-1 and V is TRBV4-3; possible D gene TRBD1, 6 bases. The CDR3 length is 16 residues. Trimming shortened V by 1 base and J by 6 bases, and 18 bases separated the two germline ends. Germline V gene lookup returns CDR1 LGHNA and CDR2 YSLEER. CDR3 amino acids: CASSQGGGAGVSEAFF. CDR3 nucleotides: TGCGCCAGCAGCCAAGGAGGGGGGGCTGGAGTATCTGAAGCTTTCTTT.

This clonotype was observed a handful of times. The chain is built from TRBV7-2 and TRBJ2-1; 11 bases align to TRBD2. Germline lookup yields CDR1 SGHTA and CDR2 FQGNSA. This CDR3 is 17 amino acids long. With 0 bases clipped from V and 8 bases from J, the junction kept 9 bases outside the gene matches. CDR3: CASSLAGTSGRMYEQFF. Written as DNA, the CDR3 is TGTGCCAGCAGCTTAGCGGGCACTAGCGGGAGAATGTATGAGCAGTTCTTC.

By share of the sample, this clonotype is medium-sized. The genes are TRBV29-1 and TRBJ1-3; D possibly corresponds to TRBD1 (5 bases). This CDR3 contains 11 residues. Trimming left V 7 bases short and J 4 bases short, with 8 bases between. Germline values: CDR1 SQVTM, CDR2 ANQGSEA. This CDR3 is CSARGGNTIYF. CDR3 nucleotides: TGCAGCGCTCGGGGGGGAAACACCATATATTTT.

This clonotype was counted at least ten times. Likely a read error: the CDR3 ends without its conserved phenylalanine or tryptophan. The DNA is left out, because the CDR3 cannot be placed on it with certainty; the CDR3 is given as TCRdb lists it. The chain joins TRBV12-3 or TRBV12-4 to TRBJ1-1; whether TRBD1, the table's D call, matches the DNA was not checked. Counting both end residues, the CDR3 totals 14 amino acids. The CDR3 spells CASSSQDRGFGNPS.

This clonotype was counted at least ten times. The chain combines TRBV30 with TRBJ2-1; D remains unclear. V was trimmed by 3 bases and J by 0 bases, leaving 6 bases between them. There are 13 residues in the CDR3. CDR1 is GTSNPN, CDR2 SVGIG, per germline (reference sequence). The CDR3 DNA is TGTGCCTGGAGAGGCAGCTCCTACAATGAGCAGTTCTTC. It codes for CAWRGSSYNEQFF.

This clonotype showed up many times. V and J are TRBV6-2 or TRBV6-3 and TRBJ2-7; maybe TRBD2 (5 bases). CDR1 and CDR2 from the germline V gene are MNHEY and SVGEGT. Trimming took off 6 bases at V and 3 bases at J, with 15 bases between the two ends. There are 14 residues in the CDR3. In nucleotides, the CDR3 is TGTGCCAGCAGCCGTTCATGGGAGCTCTACGAGCAGTACTTC. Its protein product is CASSRSWELYEQYF.

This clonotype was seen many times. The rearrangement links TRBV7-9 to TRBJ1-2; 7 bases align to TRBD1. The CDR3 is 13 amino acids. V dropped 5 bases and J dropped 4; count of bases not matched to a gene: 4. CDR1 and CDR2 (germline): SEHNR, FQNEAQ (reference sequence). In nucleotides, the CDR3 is TGTGCCAGCAGCCCGGGACAGCGCTATGGCTACACCTTC. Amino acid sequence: CASSPGQRYGYTF.

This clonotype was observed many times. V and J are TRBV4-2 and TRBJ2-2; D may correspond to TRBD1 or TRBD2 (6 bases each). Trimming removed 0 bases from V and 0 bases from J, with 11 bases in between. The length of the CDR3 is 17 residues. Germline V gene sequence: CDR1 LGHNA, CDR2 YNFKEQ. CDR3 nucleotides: TGTGCCAGCAGCCAAGAGGGGGGCGGGGCGAACACCGGGGAGCTGTTTTTT. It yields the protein CASSQEGGGANTGELFF.

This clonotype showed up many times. The CDR3 region is CASSHSVGGQGSNQPQHF. CDR3 nucleotide sequence: TGTGCCAGCAGCCATTCAGTCGGTGGACAGGGTAGCAATCAGCCCCAGCATTTT. The genes are TRBV12-3 or TRBV12-4 and TRBJ1-5; 8 nucleotides agree with TRBD1. CDR3 length: 18 residues. J gave up 0 bases and V 6 bases, and 13 bases lay outside the gene matches.

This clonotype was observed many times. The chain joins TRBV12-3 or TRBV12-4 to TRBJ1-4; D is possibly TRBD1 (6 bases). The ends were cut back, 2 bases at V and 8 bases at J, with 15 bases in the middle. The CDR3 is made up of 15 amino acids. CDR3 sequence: CASSLSGTTREKLFF. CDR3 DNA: TGTGCCAGCAGTTTAAGTGGGACAACAAGAGAAAAACTGTTTTTT.

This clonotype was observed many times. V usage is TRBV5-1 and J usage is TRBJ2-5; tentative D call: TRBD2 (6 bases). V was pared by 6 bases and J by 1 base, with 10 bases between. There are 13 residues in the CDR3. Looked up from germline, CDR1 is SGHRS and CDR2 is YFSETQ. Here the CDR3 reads CASMEGGQETQYF. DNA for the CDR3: TGCGCCAGCATGGAGGGTGGCCAAGAGACCCAGTACTTC.

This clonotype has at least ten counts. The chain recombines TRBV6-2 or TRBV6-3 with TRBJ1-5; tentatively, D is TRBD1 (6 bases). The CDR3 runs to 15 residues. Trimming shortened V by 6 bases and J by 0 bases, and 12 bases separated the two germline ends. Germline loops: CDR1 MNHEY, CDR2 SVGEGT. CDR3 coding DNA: TGTGCCAGCAGGGCGGACAGTAATAGCAATCAGCCCCAGCATTTT. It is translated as CASRADSNSNQPQHF.

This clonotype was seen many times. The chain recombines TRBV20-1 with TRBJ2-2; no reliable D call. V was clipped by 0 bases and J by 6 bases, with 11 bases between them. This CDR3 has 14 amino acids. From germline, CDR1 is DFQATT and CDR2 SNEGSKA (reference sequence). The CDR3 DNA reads TGCAGTGCTAGAGAGGCAGCTGGCGCCGGGGAGCTGTTTTTT. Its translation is CSAREAAGAGELFF.

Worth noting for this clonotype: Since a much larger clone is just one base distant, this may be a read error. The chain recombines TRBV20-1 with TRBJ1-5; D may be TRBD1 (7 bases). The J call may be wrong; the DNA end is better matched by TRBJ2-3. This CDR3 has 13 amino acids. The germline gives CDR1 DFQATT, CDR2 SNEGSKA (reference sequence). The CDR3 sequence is CSAPRDSNQPQYF. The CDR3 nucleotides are TGCAGTGCTCCGCGGGACAGTAATCAGCCCCAGTATTTT.

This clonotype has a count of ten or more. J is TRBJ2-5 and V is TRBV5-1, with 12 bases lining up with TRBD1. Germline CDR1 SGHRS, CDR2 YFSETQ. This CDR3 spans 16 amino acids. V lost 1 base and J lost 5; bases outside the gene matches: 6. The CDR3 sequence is CASSLFGTGGPETQYF. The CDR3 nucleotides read TGCGCCAGCAGCTTGTTCGGGACAGGGGGCCCGGAGACCCAGTACTTC.

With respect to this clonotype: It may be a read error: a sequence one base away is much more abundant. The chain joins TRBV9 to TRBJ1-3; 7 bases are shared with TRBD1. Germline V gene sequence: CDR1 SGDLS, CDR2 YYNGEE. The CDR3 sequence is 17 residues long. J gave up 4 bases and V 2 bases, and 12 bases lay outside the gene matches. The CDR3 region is CASSVVAKGGAGNTIYF. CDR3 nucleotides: TGTGCCAGCAGCGTCGTCGCGAAAGGGGGCGCCGGAAACACCATATATTTT.

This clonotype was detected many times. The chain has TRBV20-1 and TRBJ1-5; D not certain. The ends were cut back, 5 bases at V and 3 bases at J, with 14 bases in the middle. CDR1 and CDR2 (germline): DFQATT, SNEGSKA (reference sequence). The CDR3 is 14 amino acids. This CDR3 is CSAARQMPNQPQHF. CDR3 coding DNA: TGCAGTGCTGCAAGGCAGATGCCCAATCAGCCCCAGCATTTT.

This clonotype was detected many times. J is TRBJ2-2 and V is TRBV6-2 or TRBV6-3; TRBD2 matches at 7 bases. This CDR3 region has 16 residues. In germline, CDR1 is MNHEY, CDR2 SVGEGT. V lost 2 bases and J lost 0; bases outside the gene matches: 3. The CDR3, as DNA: TGTGCCAGCAGTTACCCGAGCGGGACGAACACCGGGGAGCTGTTTTTT. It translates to CASSYPSGTNTGELFF.

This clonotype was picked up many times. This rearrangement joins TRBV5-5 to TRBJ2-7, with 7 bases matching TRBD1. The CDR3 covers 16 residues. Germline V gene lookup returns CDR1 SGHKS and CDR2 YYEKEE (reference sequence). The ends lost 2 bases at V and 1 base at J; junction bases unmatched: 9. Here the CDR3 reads CASSLLGTANSYEQYF. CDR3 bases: TGTGCCAGCAGCTTATTAGGGACAGCTAATTCCTACGAGCAGTACTTC.

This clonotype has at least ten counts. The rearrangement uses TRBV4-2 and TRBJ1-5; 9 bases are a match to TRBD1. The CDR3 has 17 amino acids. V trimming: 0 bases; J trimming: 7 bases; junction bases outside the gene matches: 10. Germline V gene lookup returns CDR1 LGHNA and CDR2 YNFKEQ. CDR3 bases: TGTGCCAGCAGCCAAGATGGGACCGGACAGGGGATGCAGCCCCAGCATTTT. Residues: CASSQDGTGQGMQPQHF.

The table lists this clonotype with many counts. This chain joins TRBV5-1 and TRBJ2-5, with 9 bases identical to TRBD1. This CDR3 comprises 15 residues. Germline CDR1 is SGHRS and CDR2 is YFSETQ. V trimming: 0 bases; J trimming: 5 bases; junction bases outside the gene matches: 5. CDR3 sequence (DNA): TGCGCCAGCAGCTTGGATGGACAGGGGCGGGAGACCCAGTACTTC. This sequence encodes CASSLDGQGRETQYF.

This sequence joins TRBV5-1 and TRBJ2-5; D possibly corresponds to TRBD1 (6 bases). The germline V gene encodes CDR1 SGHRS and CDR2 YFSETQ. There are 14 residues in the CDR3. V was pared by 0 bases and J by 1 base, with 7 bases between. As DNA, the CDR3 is TGCGCCAGCAGCTTGGTAGGGGGCCAAGAGACCCAGTACTTC. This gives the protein CASSLVGGQETQYF.

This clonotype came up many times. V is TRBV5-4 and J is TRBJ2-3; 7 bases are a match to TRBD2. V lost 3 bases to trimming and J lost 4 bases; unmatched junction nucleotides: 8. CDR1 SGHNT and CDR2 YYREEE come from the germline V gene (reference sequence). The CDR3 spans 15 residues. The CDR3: CASSSRLAMADTQYF. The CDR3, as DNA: TGTGCCAGCAGCTCGAGACTAGCAATGGCAGATACGCAGTATTTT.

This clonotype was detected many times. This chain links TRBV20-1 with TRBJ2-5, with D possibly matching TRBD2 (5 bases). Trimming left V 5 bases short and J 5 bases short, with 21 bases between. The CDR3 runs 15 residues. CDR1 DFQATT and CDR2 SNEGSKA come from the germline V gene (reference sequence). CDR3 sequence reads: CSAGETEGIEETQYF. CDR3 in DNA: TGCAGTGCTGGGGAGACTGAAGGGATTGAGGAGACCCAGTACTTC.

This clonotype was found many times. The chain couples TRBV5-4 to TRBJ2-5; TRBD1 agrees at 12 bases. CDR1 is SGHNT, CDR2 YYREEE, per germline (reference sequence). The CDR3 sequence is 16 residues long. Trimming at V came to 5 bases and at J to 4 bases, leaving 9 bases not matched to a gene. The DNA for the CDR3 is TGTGCCAGCAGTGACTCCGGGACAGGGGGCGTAGAGACCCAGTACTTC. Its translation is CASSDSGTGGVETQYF.

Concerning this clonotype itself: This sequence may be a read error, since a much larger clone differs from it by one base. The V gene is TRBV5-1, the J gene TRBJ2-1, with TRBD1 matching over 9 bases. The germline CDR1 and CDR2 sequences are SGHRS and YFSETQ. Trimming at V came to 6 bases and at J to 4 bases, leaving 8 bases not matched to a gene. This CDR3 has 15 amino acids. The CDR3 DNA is TGCGCCAGCATTTCAGGACAGGGGAATTACAATGAGCAGTTCTTC. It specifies CASISGQGNYNEQFF.

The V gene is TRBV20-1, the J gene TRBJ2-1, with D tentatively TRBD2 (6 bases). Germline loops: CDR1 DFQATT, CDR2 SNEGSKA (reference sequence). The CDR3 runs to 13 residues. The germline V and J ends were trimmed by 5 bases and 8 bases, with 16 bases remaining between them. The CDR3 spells CSARGALRDEQFF. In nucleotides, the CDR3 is TGCAGTGCTCGCGGGGCCCTTCGTGATGAGCAGTTCTTC.

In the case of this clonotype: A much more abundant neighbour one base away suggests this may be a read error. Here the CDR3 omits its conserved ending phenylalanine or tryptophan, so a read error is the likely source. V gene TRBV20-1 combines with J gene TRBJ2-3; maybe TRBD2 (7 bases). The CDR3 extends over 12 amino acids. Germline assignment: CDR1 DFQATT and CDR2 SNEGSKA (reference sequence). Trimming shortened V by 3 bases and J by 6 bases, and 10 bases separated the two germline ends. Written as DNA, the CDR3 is TGCAGTGCTAGCGGGGGGCCTGATACGCAGTATATT. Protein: CSASGGPDTQYI.

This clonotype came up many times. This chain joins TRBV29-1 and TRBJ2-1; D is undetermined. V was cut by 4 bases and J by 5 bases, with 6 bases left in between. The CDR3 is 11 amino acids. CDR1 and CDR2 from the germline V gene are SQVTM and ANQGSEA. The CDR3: CSVGTHNEQFF. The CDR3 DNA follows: TGCAGCGTTGGGACCCACAATGAGCAGTTCTTC.